A selection of T cell receptor beta chains follows, all from one sample in a study of blood T cells in healthy people across ages. MiXCR was run by TCRdb on the 5' RACE reads, yielding one entry per CDR3 protein. The data contain over 600,000 distinct CDR3 sequences, under 25% of them seen just once; the ten biggest clones take up 3.5% to 4%. The sequencing sample was made of blood. The origin of the receptors is a man aged 70 or older in good health. Both conserved end residues are part of each CDR3. A D gene is named only where the DNA matches it firmly. Expanded clones are given a class, and other clones once, few, many or no size at all.

TRBJ2-7,few,TRBD2,TRBV7-2,TGTGCCAGCAGCTTAGTCGGATCGGCTAGCGGGAGGACAGGCCACGAGCAGTACTTC,CASSLVGSASGRTGHEQYF
TRBJ2-3,NA,NA,TRBV5-1,TGCGCCAGCAGCACCCAGGACAGTCTCTCCTATACGCAGTATTTT,CASSTQDSLSYTQYF
TRBJ2-6,NA,NA,TRBV18,TGTGCCAGCTCACCACCGGGCTACGTGCGCGTCCTGACTTTC,CASSPPGYVRVLTF
TRBJ2-4,many,NA,TRBV20-1,TGCAGTGCTAGAGATAACGGACCGGCCAAAAACATTCAGTACTTC,CSARDNGPAKNIQYF
TRBJ2-4,NA,NA,TRBV12-3/TRBV12-4,TGTGCCAGCAGTTTCCTGGCCGGGGTCAGGAACATTCAGTACTTC,CASSFLAGVRNIQYF
TRBJ2-5,NA,NA,TRBV29-1,TGCAGCGCGCAAATGAAAGAGACCCAGTACTTC,CSAQMKETQYF
TRBJ2-5,few,TRBD2,TRBV12-3/TRBV12-4,TGTGCCAGCACCGAGGGACTAGCGGGACTCCAAGAGACCCAGTACTTC,CASTEGLAGLQETQYF
TRBJ2-4,NA,NA,TRBV21-1,TGTGCCAGCAGCAAAGGGGGCGGGGGGATAGCCAAAAACATTCAGTACTTC,CASSKGGGGIAKNIQYF
TRBJ2-3,NA,NA,TRBV29-1,TGCAGCGCGGAACTAGGGAGCACAGATACGCAGTATTTT,CSAELGSTDTQYF
TRBJ1-1,NA,NA,TRBV12-3/TRBV12-4,TGTGCCAGCAGTTTATCGGGCAGGGAGTTCACTGAAGCTTTCTTT,CASSLSGREFTEAFF
TRBJ2-5,few,NA,TRBV15,TGTGCCACCAGCAGAGCTCCCGGCAGGGATAAAGAGACCCAGTACTTC,CATSRAPGRDKETQYF
TRBJ2-5,few,TRBD2,TRBV5-1,TGCGCCAGCAGCTTTGGAGGTCGGCTAGCGGGAGAGACCCAGTACTTC,CASSFGGRLAGETQYF
TRBJ2-7,NA,TRBD1,TRBV4-3,TGCGCCAGCAGCCAGTTGGGGGACAGCTCCTACGAGCAGTACTTC,CASSQLGDSSYEQYF
TRBJ2-3,NA,TRBD2,TRBV7-2,TGTGCCAGCAGCTTGGGAGGGAGAACGAATACGCAGTATTTT,CASSLGGRTNTQYF
TRBJ2-1,NA,TRBD1,TRBV7-2,TGTGCCAGCAGCACGGACAGGGCGATATACAATGAGCAGTTCTTC,CASSTDRAIYNEQFF
TRBJ2-4,few,NA,TRBV5-1,TGCGCCAGCAGCCCCGGATCAATGGGGGGAAACATTCAGTACTTC,CASSPGSMGGNIQYF
TRBJ2-7,NA,NA,TRBV20-1,TGCAGTGCTAGAGGAAGCGGCCGGAGCTCCTACGAGCAGTACTTC,CSARGSGRSSYEQYF
TRBJ2-5,few,NA,TRBV6-1,TGTGCCAGCAGTGATGTGTGGGGACAAGAGACCCAGTACTTC,CASSDVWGQETQYF
TRBJ2-6,few,NA,TRBV20-1,TGCAGTGCTAGAGAAAAGGCCAACGTCCTGACTTTC,CSAREKANVLTF
TRBJ2-7,NA,TRBD1,TRBV18,TGTGCCAGCTCACCACCGATGACAGGGGGAGGCGAGCAGTACTTC,CASSPPMTGGGEQYF
TRBJ2-1,few,NA,TRBV28,TGTGCCAGCAGCCCCGGCTCTGAGCGCTACAATGAGCAGTTCTTC,CASSPGSERYNEQFF
TRBJ2-1,few,TRBD2,TRBV7-9,TGTGCCAGCATGGCTAGCGGATACAATGAGCAGTTCTTC,CASMASGYNEQFF
TRBJ2-7,NA,TRBD2,TRBV2,TGTGCCAGCAGTGAAGCGCAGTCAGGGACTAGGGGTCGCGAGCAGTACTTC,CASSEAQSGTRGREQYF
TRBJ2-5,NA,TRBD2,TRBV30,TGTGCCTGGACCAAAGGTAGCGGGAAAGAGACCCGGTACTTC,CAWTKGSGKETRYF
TRBJ2-1,NA,TRBD2,TRBV27,TGTGCCAGCAGTTTACGGAGGCTAGCGGGAGGTACCTACAATGAGCAGTTCTTC,CASSLRRLAGGTYNEQFF
TRBJ2-3,NA,NA,TRBV29-1,TGCAGCGTTGACAGGGGTCACGCAGATACGCAGTATTTT,CSVDRGHADTQYF
TRBJ2-7,few,TRBD1,TRBV2,TGTGCCAGCAAAGGACAGGGATTCGGTTTCGAGCAGTACTTC,CASKGQGFGFEQYF
TRBJ2-1,once,NA,TRBV15,TGTGCCACCAGAAGGGGGGTATCCAATGAGCAGTTCTTC,CATRRGVSNEQFF
TRBJ2-1,NA,NA,TRBV12-5,TGTGCTAGTGGTTTGACTCTTGGTGAGCAGTTCTTC,CASGLTLGEQFF
TRBJ2-1,NA,NA,TRBV3-1,TGTGCCAGCAGCCAAGTTGCAGCGCGTTATGTTGAGCAGTTCTTC,CASSQVAARYVEQFF
TRBJ1-5,few,TRBD1,TRBV20-1,TGCAGTGCTAGGCGGGACAGCACAGGGCCCCAGCATTTT,CSARRDSTGPQHF
TRBJ2-5,NA,TRBD1,TRBV13,TGTGCCAGCAGCCACCTCGGACAGGGGAGTAGGGAGACCCAGTACTTC,CASSHLGQGSRETQYF
TRBJ2-7,few,TRBD1,TRBV5-1,TGCGCCAGCAGCCAGAACAGGGGCGAGCAGTACTTC,CASSQNRGEQYF
TRBJ2-5,NA,NA,TRBV2,TGTGCCAGCTACGGGCTCTCGACCCAGTACTTC,CASYGLSTQYF
TRBJ1-3,NA,NA,TRBV19,TGTGCCAGTAGTATCAACTCTGGAAACACCATATATTTT,CASSINSGNTIYF
TRBJ2-1,NA,TRBD2,TRBV11-2,TGTGCCAGCAGCTTAGTAGTTGGCCTAGCGGGAAAAAATGAGCAGTTCTTC,CASSLVVGLAGKNEQFF
TRBJ2-3,many,TRBD2,TRBV27,TGTGCCAGCAACCCGACTAGCGGAGCAGATACGCAGTATTTT,CASNPTSGADTQYF
TRBJ1-5,many,NA,TRBV28,TGTGCCAGCAGTTCCAGTTATAGCAATCAGCCCCAGCATTTT,CASSSSYSNQPQHF
TRBJ2-5,NA,TRBD2,TRBV20-1,TGCAGTGCTAGAGGAAGCGGGAAGGGCCAAGAGACCCAGTACTTC,CSARGSGKGQETQYF
TRBJ2-1,few,TRBD2,TRBV2,TGTGCCAGCAGTGAAGCGGGCGGGAGCTCCTACAATGAGCAGTTCTTC,CASSEAGGSSYNEQFF
TRBJ1-2,many,NA,TRBV2,TGTGCCAGCAACGGTGGGTTGTTCTATGGCTACACCTTC,CASNGGLFYGYTF
TRBJ2-2,NA,TRBD2,TRBV20-1,TGCAGTGCTAGATCCCTTCCTAGCGGGAGAGGAGCGAACACCGAGGAGCTGTTTTTT,CSARSLPSGRGANTEELFF
TRBJ2-1,few,TRBD1,TRBV20-1,TGCAGTGCTTCGGACAGGGTCAATGAGCAGTTCTTC,CSASDRVNEQFF
TRBJ1-4,NA,NA,TRBV27,TGTGCCAGCAGTCGAACCCCCGGGGTTGAAAAACTGTTTTTT,CASSRTPGVEKLFF
TRBJ2-1,NA,TRBD2,TRBV11-2,TGTGCCAGCACCACCGGGACTAGCCATTACAATGAGCAGTTCTTC,CASTTGTSHYNEQFF
TRBJ2-7,NA,NA,TRBV2,TGTGCCAGCACAGGGTCTTCCTACGAGCAGTACTTC,CASTGSSYEQYF